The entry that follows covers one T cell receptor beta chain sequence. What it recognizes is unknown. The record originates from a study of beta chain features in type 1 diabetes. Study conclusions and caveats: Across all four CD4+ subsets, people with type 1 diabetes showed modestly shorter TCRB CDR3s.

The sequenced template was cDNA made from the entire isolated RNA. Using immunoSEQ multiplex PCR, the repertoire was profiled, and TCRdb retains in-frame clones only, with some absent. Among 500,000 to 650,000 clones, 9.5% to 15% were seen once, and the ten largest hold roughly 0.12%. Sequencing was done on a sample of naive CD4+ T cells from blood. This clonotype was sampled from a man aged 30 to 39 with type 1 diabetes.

The CDR3, as DNA: TGTGCTGCTGGGGGGTACTCCTACGAGCAGTACTTC. Its translation: CAAGGYSYEQYF. J is TRBJ2-7 and V is TRBV28; D possibly corresponds to TRBD2 (6 bases). CDR3 length: 12 amino acids. Germline CDR1 and CDR2: MDHEN and SYDVKM.